The 9 T cell receptor beta chains below come from one sample, sequenced in a study of lymphopenia after photon versus proton radiotherapy. Assay used: immunoSEQ multiplex PCR; TCRdb lists only in-frame clones, some missing. The sample yields about 25,000 clones, roughly 89% seen once. The sample consisted of peripheral blood, taken from a patient treated with photon-based radiotherapy. All receptors come from a man aged 50-60 years with gastric cancer.

The chain employs TRBV15 and TRBJ1-2; D possibly corresponds to TRBD1 (5 bases). The CDR3 spans 15 residues. Trimming took off 5 bases at V and 4 bases at J, with 17 bases between the two ends. Germline values: CDR1 LNHNV, CDR2 YYDKDF (reference sequence). DNA for the CDR3: TGTGCCACCAGCCTGAACGGCCAGGGAGCCTATGGCTACACCTTC. As protein: CATSLNGQGAYGYTF.

The rearrangement joins TRBV9 to TRBJ2-1; maybe TRBD2 (7 bases). Trimming left V 0 bases short and J 2 bases short, with 9 bases between. CDR1 and CDR2 from the germline V gene are SGDLS and YYNGEE. The CDR3 is 15 residues long. The DNA of the CDR3 is TGTGCCAGCAGCGTAGGGGGGGGCACCTACAATGAGCAGTTCTTC. It codes for CASSVGGGTYNEQFF.

The chain links TRBV27 to TRBJ2-3; 9 nucleotides agree with TRBD1. CDR3 length: 16 amino acids. CDR1 is MNHEY and CDR2 is SMNVEV in the germline V gene (reference sequence). The J segment lost 5 bases and the V segment lost 4 bases, leaving 10 bases of the junction unmatched. The CDR3, as DNA: TGTGCCAGCAGTTGGGGGGGACAGGGCGGATTAGATACGCAGTATTTT. As protein: CASSWGGQGGLDTQYF.

This chain uses TRBV19 with TRBJ2-3, with 9 bases matching TRBD1. Germline lookup yields CDR1 LNHDA and CDR2 SQIVND (reference sequence). Unmatched junction bases numbered 5, after V lost 5 bases and J lost 8 bases. The CDR3 is made up of 13 amino acids. The DNA for the CDR3 is TGTGCCAGTAGTGGGGACAGGGTAGGTACGCAGTATTTT. Encoded protein: CASSGDRVGTQYF. The entire variable domain, with the rest obtained from reference TRBV19 and TRBJ2-3, is as follows: DGGITQSPKYLFRKEGQNVTLSCEQNLNHDAMYWYRQDPGQGLRLIYYSQIVNDFQKGDIAEGYSVSREKKESFPLTVTSAQKNPTAFYLCASSGDRVGTQYFGPGTRLTVL.

DNA of the CDR3: TGTGCCAGCGAAAATGAGGGGGCGGGGTACGAGCAGTACTTC. Translated, it gives CASENEGAGYEQYF. This rearrangement joins TRBV6-1 to TRBJ2-7; D possibly corresponds to TRBD1 (7 bases). V shed 8 bases and J shed 4 bases, with 18 bases lying between them. The CDR3 contains 14 residues. The V gene's germline CDR1 is MNHNS and CDR2 SASEGT.

The CDR3 reads CASSLGQAAFYEQYF. The CDR3, as DNA: TGTGCCAGCAGCTTAGGACAGGCGGCCTTTTACGAGCAGTACTTC. The chain has TRBV11-3 and TRBJ2-7; D perhaps matches TRBD1 (6 bases). The CDR3 spans 15 residues. Germline V gene sequence: CDR1 SGHNT, CDR2 YENEEA. Between the trimmed V and J ends, which lost 1 base and 4 bases, there was a span of 14 bases.

This clone is a singleton in its sample. The chain recombines TRBV15 with TRBJ1-5; the D gene is possibly TRBD1 (6 bases). Germline CDR1 is LNHNV and CDR2 is YYDKDF (reference sequence). The CDR3 is made up of 15 amino acids. V dropped 1 base and J dropped 6 bases, with 13 bases sitting between them. The CDR3 DNA sequence: TGTGCCACCAGCAGAGGAGGGGGAGTTGGTCAGCCCCAGCATTTT. Translating it yields CATSRGGGVGQPQHF.

J is TRBJ1-6 and V is TRBV4-1; D possibly corresponds to TRBD1 (5 bases). The CDR3 contains 16 residues. Germline CDR1 MGHRA, CDR2 YSYEKL. Trimming left V 0 bases short and J 10 bases short, with 16 bases between. CDR3 region: CASSQESRQGLSPLHF. CDR3 nucleotides: TGCGCCAGCAGCCAAGAGTCAAGGCAGGGTCTGTCACCCCTCCACTTT.

V gene TRBV19 combines with J gene TRBJ2-5; no reliable D call. The CDR3 extends over 12 amino acids. The V and J ends lost 6 bases and 0 bases respectively, with 5 bases between them. The germline V gene has CDR1 LNHDA and CDR2 SQIVND (reference sequence). The CDR3 loop is CASRSNQETQYF. DNA for the CDR3: TGTGCCAGTAGGTCAAACCAAGAGACCCAGTACTTC.